This TCR beta chain is drawn from a study of T cells in Graves' hyperthyroidism and ophthalmopathy. General study results and limits: Ophthalmopathy prediction by the model preceded onset by a median 6.5 months.

Notes on this clonotype: The antigen is not known. Just one base apart from a much larger clone, this may be a read error.

This CDR3 is 13 amino acids long. Germline CDR1 SGHNT, CDR2 YENEEA. The V and J ends lost 5 bases and 0 bases respectively, with 7 bases between them. Stable Graves' hyperthyroidism meant no ophthalmopathy progression within 18 months. Each diagnosis was grounded in clinical symptoms, serum thyroxine and TRAb, thyroid ultrasound, and orbital computed tomography. Amplification targeted TCR beta CDR3 regions from RNA transcripts. Carried out on the TCR CDR3, a first-round RT-PCR used the HTBI primer set. TCRdb fed the multiplex PCR reads into MiXCR, producing one record per CDR3 protein. The sample lists approximately 600,000 distinct CDR3 sequences; roughly 16% were seen once.

The sequence derives from a woman in her 30s with Graves' hyperthyroidism. This sequence joins TRBV11-3 and TRBJ2-5, with no clear D. The sample was blood. The CDR3 DNA reads as TGTGCCAGCAGCGACTGGCACCAAGAGACCCAGTACTTC. It is translated as CASSDWHQETQYF.